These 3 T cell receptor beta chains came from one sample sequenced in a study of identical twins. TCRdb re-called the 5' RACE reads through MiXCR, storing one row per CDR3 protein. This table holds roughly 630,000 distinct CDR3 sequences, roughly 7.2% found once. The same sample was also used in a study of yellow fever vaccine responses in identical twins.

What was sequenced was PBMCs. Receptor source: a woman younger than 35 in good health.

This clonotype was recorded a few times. CDR3: CASSATFGTESSGANVLTF. The CDR3 bases are TGTGCCAGCAGTGCGACTTTTGGGACAGAAAGCTCTGGGGCCAACGTCCTGACTTTC. The genes are TRBV25-1 and TRBJ2-6, with 7 nucleotides matching TRBD1. The V and J ends lost 4 bases and 0 bases, in that order; junction bases with no gene match: 12. Germline values: CDR1 MGHDK, CDR2 SYGVNS. CDR3 length: 19 residues.

CDR3 protein: CASGTGRNYEQYV. In nucleotides, the CDR3 is TGTGCCAGCGGTACAGGCAGAAACTACGAGCAGTACGTC. The chain links TRBV6-1 to TRBJ2-7; D is possibly TRBD1 (5 bases). V lost 8 bases to trimming and J lost 3 bases, with 14 bases between them. CDR1 and CDR2 (germline): MNHNS, SASEGT. The CDR3 length is 13 residues.

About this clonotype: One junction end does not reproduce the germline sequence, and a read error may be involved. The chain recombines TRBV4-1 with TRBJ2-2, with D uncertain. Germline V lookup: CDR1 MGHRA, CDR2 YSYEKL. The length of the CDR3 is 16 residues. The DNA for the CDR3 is TGCGCCAACAGCCAAGTATTCTCCCCGAACACCGGGGAGCTGTTTTTT. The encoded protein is CANSQVFSPNTGELFF.